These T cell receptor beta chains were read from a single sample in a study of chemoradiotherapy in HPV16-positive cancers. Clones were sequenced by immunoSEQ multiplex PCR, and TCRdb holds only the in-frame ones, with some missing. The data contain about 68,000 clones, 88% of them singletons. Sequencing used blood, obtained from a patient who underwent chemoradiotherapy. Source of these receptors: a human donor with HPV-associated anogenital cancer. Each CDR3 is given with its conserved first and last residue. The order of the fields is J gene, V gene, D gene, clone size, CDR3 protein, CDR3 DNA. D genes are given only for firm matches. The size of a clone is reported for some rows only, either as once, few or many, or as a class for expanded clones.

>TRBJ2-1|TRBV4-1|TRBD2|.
CASSRVAGGPGNEQFF
TGCGCCAGCAGCCGGGTAGCGGGAGGGCCCGGGAATGAGCAGTTCTTC
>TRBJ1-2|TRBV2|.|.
CASSDLRGNYGYTF
TGTGCCAGCAGTGATCTTAGAGGGAACTATGGCTACACCTTC
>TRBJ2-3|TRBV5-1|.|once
CASSLGWVRGTDTQYF
TGCGCCAGCAGCTTGGGATGGGTGAGGGGCACAGATACGCAGTATTTT
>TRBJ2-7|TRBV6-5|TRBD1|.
CASSYQGASSYEQYF
TGTGCCAGCAGTTACCAGGGGGCAAGCTCCTACGAGCAGTACTTC
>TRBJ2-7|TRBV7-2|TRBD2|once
CASSLEGGGAYEQYF
TGTGCCAGCAGCTTAGAAGGCGGGGGGGCCTACGAGCAGTACTTC
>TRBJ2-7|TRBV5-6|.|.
CASSLAFTYGAQQYF
TGTGCCAGCAGCTTGGCCTTCACGTATGGGGCTCAGCAGTACTTC
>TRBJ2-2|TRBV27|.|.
CASSLSGGELFF
TGTGCCAGCAGTTTATCAGGCGGGGAGCTGTTTTTT
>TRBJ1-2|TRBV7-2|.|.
CASSPSPVISDGYTF
TGTGCCAGCAGCCCTAGTCCAGTAATTTCGGATGGCTACACCTTC
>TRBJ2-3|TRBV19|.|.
CASSIDHYRLPTSTDTQYF
TGTGCCAGTAGTATAGATCATTACAGACTACCAACTAGCACAGATACGCAGTATTTT
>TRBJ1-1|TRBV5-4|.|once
CASSFNTEAFF
TGTGCCAGCAGCTTCAACACTGAAGCTTTCTTT
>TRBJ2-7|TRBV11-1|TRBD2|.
CASSRTSGVYEQYF
TGTGCCAGCAGTCGGACTAGCGGGGTATACGAGCAGTACTTC
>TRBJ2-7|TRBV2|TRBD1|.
CASRAGTGYFEQYF
TGTGCCAGCAGAGCAGGGACAGGTTACTTCGAGCAGTACTTC
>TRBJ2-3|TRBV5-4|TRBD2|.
CASSRTSGGLSDTQYF
TGTGCCAGCAGCCGGACTAGCGGGGGATTGTCGGATACGCAGTATTTT
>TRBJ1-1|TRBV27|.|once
CASSLLGPLNTEAFF
TGTGCCAGCAGTTTATTGGGACCATTGAACACTGAAGCTTTCTTT
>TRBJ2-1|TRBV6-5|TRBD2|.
CASSYSSSGRSHEQFF
TGTGCCAGCAGTTACTCGTCTAGCGGGAGATCGCATGAGCAGTTCTTC
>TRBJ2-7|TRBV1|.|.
CTSSRRTRPEQYF
TGCACCAGCAGCCGACGGACGAGGCCCGAGCAGTACTTC
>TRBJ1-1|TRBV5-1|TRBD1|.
CASSRGPRSGDTEAFF
TGCGCCAGCAGCAGGGGGCCCAGGAGTGGGGACACTGAAGCTTTCTTT
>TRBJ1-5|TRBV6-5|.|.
CASSYEAGYQPQHF
TGTGCCAGCAGTTACGAGGCAGGATATCAGCCCCAGCATTTT
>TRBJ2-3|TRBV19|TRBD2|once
CASSIPPGLAGGTSSDTQYF
TGTGCCAGTAGTATTCCTCCCGGGCTAGCGGGAGGAACATCATCAGATACGCAGTATTTT
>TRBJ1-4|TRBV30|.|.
CAWSGKGGEKLFF
TGTGCCTGGAGTGGGAAGGGTGGTGAAAAACTGTTTTTT
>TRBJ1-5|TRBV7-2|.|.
CASSQDYYSNQPQHF
TGTGCCAGCAGCCAAGATTATTATAGCAATCAGCCCCAGCATTTT
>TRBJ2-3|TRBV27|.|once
CASSPIGAPSTDTQYF
TGTGCCAGCAGTCCCATAGGGGCGCCTAGCACAGATACGCAGTATTTT
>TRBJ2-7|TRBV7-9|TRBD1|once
CASSPHKPMKGASEQYF
TGTGCCAGCAGCCCACATAAACCCATGAAGGGGGCGTCCGAGCAGTACTTC